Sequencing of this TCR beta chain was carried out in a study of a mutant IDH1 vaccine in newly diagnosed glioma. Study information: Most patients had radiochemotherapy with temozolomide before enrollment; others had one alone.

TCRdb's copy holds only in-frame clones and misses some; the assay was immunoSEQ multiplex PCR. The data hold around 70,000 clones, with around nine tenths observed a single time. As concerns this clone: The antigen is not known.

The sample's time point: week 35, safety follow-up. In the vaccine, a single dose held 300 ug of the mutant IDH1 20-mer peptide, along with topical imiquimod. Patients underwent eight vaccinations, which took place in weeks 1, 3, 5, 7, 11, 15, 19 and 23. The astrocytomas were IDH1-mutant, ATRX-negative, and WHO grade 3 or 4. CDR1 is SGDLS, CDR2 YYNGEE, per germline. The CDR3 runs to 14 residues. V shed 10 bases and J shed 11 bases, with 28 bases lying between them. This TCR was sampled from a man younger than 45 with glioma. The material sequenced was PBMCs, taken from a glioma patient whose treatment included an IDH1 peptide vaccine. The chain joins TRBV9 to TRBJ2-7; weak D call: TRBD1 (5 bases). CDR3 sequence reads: CAGAPQGLAPVKYF. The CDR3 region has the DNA TGTGCCGGCGCGCCGCAGGGTTTGGCGCCCGTGAAGTACTTC.